Relative to its sample, the clone carrying this T cell receptor (beta chain) is medium-sized. Its antigen is still unknown. The template consisted of bulk tumor genomic DNA, with 600 ng used per sample. While surgery was under way, several biopsies spaced far apart were taken per primary tumor. Enrolled individuals presented with untreated, newly diagnosed non-small cell lung cancer and received curative surgery. Newly diagnosed patients with non-small cell lung cancer who were having surgery with curative intent served as donors. These data come from a study of immune heterogeneity within non-small cell lung tumors. The TCR beta CDR3 region was amplified by multiplex PCR employing 32 V and 13 J primers. MiXCR, applied by TCRdb to the multiplex PCR reads, yields one record per CDR3 protein. The sample lists about 3,100 distinct CDR3 sequences, roughly a sixth seen once, with more than 15% in the top ten.

Notes on the study in general: Individual patients' high-frequency T-cell receptor beta clonotypes were largely distinct from one another. Identical dominant CDR3 beta clonotypes were found repeatedly across the tumor sites of a single patient, and these appeared alongside high-frequency clones that were unique to particular tumor locations.

The CDR3 has 14 residues. The germline CDR1 and CDR2 sequences are MDHEN and SYDVKM. Trimming took 5 bases from V and 7 from J; bases not matched to a gene: 6. The rearrangement joins TRBV28 to TRBJ2-4; the match to TRBD2 covers 9 bases. This TCR was sampled from a man aged 50-59 years with non-small cell lung cancer. Sequences were obtained from lung tumor tissue. CDR3 bases: TGTGCCAGCAGTAAAAGCGGGGGGAGGAACATTCAGTACTTC. Encoded protein: CASSKSGGRNIQYF.